This T cell receptor beta chain comes out of a study of cytomegalovirus exposure and HLA in healthy donors. Study-wide results and caveats: Among TCR beta chains, those listed as cytomegalovirus-associated numbered 164. Segments of the TCR beta V type were, in most cases, productive about 87% or about 30% of the time in an earlier analysis. An analysis that came later showed most CMV-associated TCR beta chains appearing HLA-restricted.

The trim removed 3 bases at V and 1 base at J, leaving 2 bases unmatched. Germline V gene lookup returns CDR1 MNHEY and CDR2 SMNVEV (reference sequence). The CDR3 is 15 amino acids. In the PCR, 60 Vbeta and 13 Jbeta primers were used. Data came from immunoSEQ multiplex PCR; TCRdb stores just in-frame clones and leaves some out. The data show about 100,000 clones, roughly 72% seen once. With respect to this clone: Its antigen is currently unknown.

Material: PBMCs. The rearrangement links TRBV27 to TRBJ2-3; 9 nucleotides line up with TRBD2. The source of this sequence is a man aged 30-40 years in good health and CMV-seronegative. The CDR3 region has the DNA TGTGCCAGCAGTTTTTGGACTAGCGGCACAGATACGCAGTATTTT. Translation gives CASSFWTSGTDTQYF.